Presented here are 25 T cell receptor beta chains from one specimen sequenced in a study of T cell repertoires in cytomegalovirus infection. Their specific antigens are unknown. TCRdb redid the calling of the reads with MiXCR, one entry per CDR3 protein. This sample has about 770,000 distinct CDR3 sequences, with roughly 28% found just once. Sequencing was performed on cultured CD8+ T cells from PBMCs, taken from culture after CMV antigen stimulation. The receptors here all came from a human donor in good health (CMV status not recorded). Some clones in this sample may be carry-over from other donors' samples.

This clonotype was seen more than once but under ten times. The CDR3 nucleotides are TGTGCCAGCTTCGGAACGACAGGGGTAATCTATGGCTACACCTTC. Translating it yields CASFGTTGVIYGYTF. The gene calls are TRBV25-1 and TRBJ1-2; 8 nucleotides match TRBD1. J gave up 4 bases and V 8 bases, and 12 bases lay outside the gene matches. The CDR3 extends over 15 amino acids. Germline V gene data show CDR1 as MGHDK and CDR2 as SYGVNS.

The chain links TRBV12-3 or TRBV12-4 to TRBJ2-1; D remains ambiguous. Trimming took 1 base from V and 5 from J, leaving 6 bases between them. This CDR3 has 13 amino acids. The CDR3 bases are TGTGCCAGCAGTTTAGGGCCTCACAATGAGCAGTTCTTC. Amino acids: CASSLGPHNEQFF.

This clonotype has just a few counts. The chain links TRBV6-5 to TRBJ2-1, with D maybe TRBD2 (6 bases). Deletions cut 2 bases from V and 4 bases from J, with 12 bases between. In germline, CDR1 is MNHEY, CDR2 SVGAGI. There are 15 residues in the CDR3. The CDR3 loop reads CASSYGGAGYNEQFF. The CDR3 nucleotides are TGTGCCAGCAGTTACGGCGGAGCGGGTTACAATGAGCAGTTCTTC.

A few counts support this clonotype. This may stem from a read error, because a much larger clone lies one nucleotide away. V and J are TRBV5-4 and TRBJ1-2; D is ambiguous. Germline values: CDR1 SGHNT, CDR2 YYREEE (reference sequence). The V end lost 0 bases, the J end lost 7 bases, and 1 base lay between the germline ends. This CDR3 spans 10 amino acids. The CDR3 DNA reads as TGTGCCAGCAGCTTGGTTGGCTACACCTTC. Translated: CASSLVGYTF.

In its sample, this clonotype was seen many times. The gene calls are TRBV7-8 and TRBJ2-1; 9 bases align to TRBD1. Germline V CDR1 and CDR2: SGHVS, FQNEAQ. Trimming took 0 bases from V and 5 from J; bases not matched to a gene: 5. This CDR3 region has 16 residues. For the CDR3, the DNA is TGTGCCAGCAGCTTAGCGGACAGGGGACCTAACAATGAGCAGTTCTTC. Its translation is CASSLADRGPNNEQFF.

At least ten counts were recorded for this clonotype. The V call is TRBV7-6, the J call TRBJ2-1; D is unclear. In germline, CDR1 is SGHVS, CDR2 FNYEAQ. The CDR3 totals 15 residues. Trimming removed 1 base at V and 0 bases at J, with 7 bases between. For the CDR3, the DNA is TGTGCCAGCAGCTTAGTGGAGAGCTCCTACAATGAGCAGTTCTTC. Its translation is CASSLVESSYNEQFF.

The chain carries TRBV9 and TRBJ1-5; D gene unclear. Germline CDR1 is SGDLS and CDR2 is YYNGEE. Deletions cut 4 bases from V and 0 bases from J, with 8 bases between. This CDR3 has 14 amino acids. The CDR3 coding sequence is TGTGCCAGCAGCCTACATTATAGCAATCAGCCCCAGCATTTT. Translation gives CASSLHYSNQPQHF.

This clonotype was observed a handful of times. This rearrangement joins TRBV6-5 to TRBJ1-1, with 7 bases fitting TRBD1. V lost 10 bases to trimming and J lost 4 bases; unmatched junction nucleotides: 15. The germline CDR1 and CDR2 sequences are MNHEY and SVGAGI. The CDR3 runs to 15 residues. CDR3 nucleotides: TGTGCCACGTCCCGACAGGGCGCGGGGACCACTGAAGCTTTCTTT. This gives the protein CATSRQGAGTTEAFF.

This clonotype was recorded a few times. J is TRBJ1-1 and V is TRBV6-5; 7 bases match TRBD1. Germline trimming cut 0 bases from V and 4 bases from J; bases unmatched to any gene: 8. The CDR3 is 16 amino acids. Per germline, CDR1 MNHEY and CDR2 SVGAGI. CDR3 amino acids: CASSYSEGAQGTEAFF. In nucleotides, the CDR3 is TGTGCCAGCAGTTACTCAGAGGGGGCTCAGGGCACTGAAGCTTTCTTT.

Only a few counts were recorded for this clonotype. The chain couples TRBV20-1 to TRBJ2-1, with 8 nucleotides matching TRBD2. This CDR3 is 17 amino acids long. The junction had 9 bases not matched to a gene; V was cut back by 0 bases and J by 2 bases. Germline V gene lookup returns CDR1 DFQATT and CDR2 SNEGSKA (reference sequence). DNA for the CDR3: TGCAGTGCTAGAGATCGGGAGGGACATCCCACCTACAATGAGCAGTTCTTC. Amino acid sequence: CSARDREGHPTYNEQFF.

The chain uses TRBV24-1 and TRBJ2-2, with 8 bases aligning to TRBD1. Losses at the gene ends were 0 bases for V and 8 bases for J; bases not matched to a gene: 1. The CDR3 loop spans 14 amino acids. Germline loops: CDR1 KGHDR, CDR2 SFDVKD. The CDR3 reads CATSDLDRGGELFF. The DNA of the CDR3 is TGTGCCACCAGTGATTTGGACAGGGGTGGGGAGCTGTTTTTT.

V gene TRBV5-4 combines with J gene TRBJ2-2; 7 nucleotides match TRBD2. CDR3 length: 13 amino acids. Trimming took 4 bases from V and 5 from J; bases not matched to a gene: 2. Germline V lookup: CDR1 SGHNT, CDR2 YYREEE (reference sequence). CDR3 sequence (DNA): TGTGCCAGCAGCGGGGAGGGAACCGGGGAGCTGTTTTTT. The encoded protein is CASSGEGTGELFF.

This rearrangement joins TRBV2 to TRBJ2-5, with a tentative D call TRBD1 (6 bases). Germline V gives CDR1 SNHLY, CDR2 FYNNEI. V lost 3 bases to trimming and J lost 7 bases, with 15 bases between them. CDR3 size: 14 residues. As DNA, the CDR3 is TGTGCCAGCAGTGATGACGGACAGACAGCGACCCAGTACTTC. Translated: CASSDDGQTATQYF.

The genes are TRBV7-4 and TRBJ1-4; D is uncertain. This CDR3 has 12 amino acids. Looked up from germline, CDR1 is SGHVT and CDR2 is SQSDAQ. V dropped 4 bases and J dropped 12 bases, with 12 bases sitting between them. CDR3 loop: CASSSEALELFF. CDR3 nucleotide sequence: TGTGCCAGCAGCTCTGAAGCGTTAGAACTGTTTTTT. The full variable domain, rest sourced from reference TRBV7-4 and TRBJ1-4, is GAGVSQSPRYKVAKRGRDVALRCDSISGHVTLYWYRQTLGQGSEVLTYSQSDAQRDKSGRPSGRFSAERPERSVSTLKIQRTEQGDSAVYLCASSSEALELFFGSGTQLSVL.

This clonotype was found a few times. The CDR3 DNA reads as TGTGCCAGCAGAGCCGACAGGGGGAACACTGAAGCTTTCTTT. It encodes CASRADRGNTEAFF. V is TRBV7-9 and J is TRBJ1-1; 8 nucleotides agree with TRBD1. Germline-derived CDR1 and CDR2 are SEHNR and FQNEAQ (reference sequence). The CDR3 contains 14 residues. V shed 6 bases, J shed 1 base, and the junction held 4 bases outside the gene matches.

Only a few counts were recorded for this clonotype. Germline and junction disagree at one end, which may indicate a read error. This sequence joins TRBV6-5 and TRBJ2-1; D is tentatively TRBD1 or TRBD2 (5 bases each). Germline CDR1 and CDR2: MNHEY and SVGAGI. The CDR3 loop spans 17 amino acids. The CDR3 region has the DNA TGTGCCAGTAGTTACACCCACGAGGGGACGGTATACAATGAGCAGTTCTTC. It translates to CASSYTHEGTVYNEQFF.

Only a few counts were recorded for this clonotype. The chain has TRBV24-1 and TRBJ2-1; TRBD1 agrees at 7 bases. The CDR3 spans 15 residues. The ends lost 4 bases at V and 3 bases at J; junction bases unmatched: 5. Germline CDR1 and CDR2: KGHDR and SFDVKD. DNA for the CDR3: TGTGCCACCAGTGAACCCGGGGACAGCTACAATGAGCAGTTCTTC. It translates to CATSEPGDSYNEQFF.

In this sample, this clonotype turned up a few times. The genes are TRBV7-9 and TRBJ1-6; 8 bases map to TRBD1. This CDR3 has 16 residues. Germline-derived CDR1 and CDR2 are SEHNR and FQNEAQ (reference sequence). V lost 3 bases and J lost 9; bases outside the gene matches: 10. CDR3 amino acids: CASSLQFRGRGSPLHF. The CDR3 nucleotides read TGTGCCAGCAGCTTGCAATTCAGGGGGCGAGGTTCACCCCTCCACTTT.

This clonotype turned up a few times. This chain uses TRBV18 with TRBJ1-1; D uncertain. Germline-derived CDR1 and CDR2 are KGHSH and LQKENI. The V end was cut by 5 bases, the J end by 2 bases, with 15 bases between. This CDR3 contains 15 residues. The CDR3: CASSGRGGDNTEAFF. The CDR3 DNA is TGTGCCAGCTCAGGCCGCGGAGGAGACAACACTGAAGCTTTCTTT. The whole variable domain, filled in from reference TRBV18 and TRBJ1-1, reads NAGVMQNPRHLVRRRGQEARLRCSPMKGHSHVYWYRQLPEEGLKFMVYLQKENIIDESGMPKERFSAEFPKEGPSILRIQQVVRGDSAAYFCASSGRGGDNTEAFFGQGTRLTVV.

V gene TRBV9 combines with J gene TRBJ1-1; the D is unclear. The V and J ends lost 0 bases and 0 bases respectively, with 15 bases between them. Germline-derived CDR1 and CDR2 are SGDLS and YYNGEE. CDR3 size: 17 residues. The chain's CDR3 is CASSVATGLGMNTEAFF. The CDR3 nucleotides read TGTGCCAGCAGCGTAGCTACGGGGTTGGGGATGAACACTGAAGCTTTCTTT.

This clonotype was detected only a few times. This chain joins TRBV7-9 and TRBJ2-3, with D possibly called TRBD1 or TRBD2 (5 bases each). This CDR3 contains 15 residues. The germline V and J ends were trimmed by 4 bases and 4 bases, with 15 bases remaining between them. CDR1 is SEHNR and CDR2 is FQNEAQ in the germline V gene (reference sequence). The CDR3 nucleotides are TGTGCCAGCAGCTCCCCCGGGGTGGGGCCAGATACGCAGTATTTT. Protein product: CASSSPGVGPDTQYF.

This clonotype was observed a handful of times. This chain connects TRBV29-1 to TRBJ1-1; 7 bases are a match to TRBD1. Losses at the gene ends were 6 bases for V and 1 base for J; bases not matched to a gene: 8. The length of the CDR3 is 14 residues. Germline-derived CDR1 and CDR2 are SQVTM and ANQGSEA. CDR3 in DNA: TGCAGCGTCCGCTCCGGGGACAGGAACACTGAAGCTTTCTTT. It codes for CSVRSGDRNTEAFF.

This clonotype was found many times. This rearrangement joins TRBV7-6 to TRBJ2-1; a possible D gene is TRBD2 (6 bases). Germline CDR1 reads SGHVS; CDR2 reads FNYEAQ. With 3 bases removed from V and 3 bases from J, the gap between germline ends came to 18 bases. The CDR3 length is 17 residues. The CDR3 is CASSFYTGLVIYNEQFF. CDR3 in DNA: TGTGCCAGCAGCTTTTATACGGGACTCGTGATCTACAATGAGCAGTTCTTC.

This clonotype has more than one count but fewer than ten. The chain has TRBV20-1 and TRBJ1-3, with TRBD1 matching 9 bases. Germline V lookup: CDR1 DFQATT, CDR2 SNEGSKA (reference sequence). Germline trimming cut 6 bases from V and 0 bases from J; bases unmatched to any gene: 12. The CDR3 contains 17 residues. The CDR3 reads CSAAGQGFSPSGNTIYF. CDR3 nucleotide sequence: TGCAGTGCCGCGGGACAGGGCTTTTCTCCCTCTGGAAACACCATATATTTT.

This clonotype has just a few counts. CDR3 sequence: CASSLEAYRIYNSPLHF. The CDR3 coding sequence is TGTGCCAGCAGCTTAGAGGCTTACAGAATTTATAATTCACCCCTCCACTTT. This chain connects TRBV7-2 to TRBJ1-6; D unclear. This CDR3 comprises 17 residues. In germline, CDR1 is SGHTA, CDR2 FQGNSA. The ends were cut back, 1 base at V and 4 bases at J, with 14 bases in the middle.